This TCR beta chain derives from a study of cytomegalovirus exposure and HLA in healthy donors. Overall study findings and caveats: Later analysis suggested most CMV-associated TCR beta chains were HLA-restricted.

Remarks on this clone: Its target is not known.

Germline V gene sequence: CDR1 MNHEY, CDR2 SMNVEV (reference sequence). V shed 6 bases and J 6 bases; nucleotides not matched to a gene: 10. The CDR3 spans 15 residues. Researchers ran the PCR with 60 Vbeta and 13 Jbeta primers. Sequencing used immunoSEQ multiplex PCR; TCRdb keeps in-frame clones, though not all of them. The sample lists 150,000 to 200,000 clones, roughly 85% seen once, with 1% in the top ten. The V and J genes are TRBV27 and TRBJ2-7, with 11 bases lining up with TRBD2. The specimen sequenced was PBMCs. This clonotype was obtained from a boy younger than 10 in good health and CMV-seronegative. The chain's CDR3 is CASSQLAGVVFEQYF. CDR3 in DNA: TGTGCCAGCAGCCAACTAGCGGGAGTTGTCTTCGAGCAGTACTTC.